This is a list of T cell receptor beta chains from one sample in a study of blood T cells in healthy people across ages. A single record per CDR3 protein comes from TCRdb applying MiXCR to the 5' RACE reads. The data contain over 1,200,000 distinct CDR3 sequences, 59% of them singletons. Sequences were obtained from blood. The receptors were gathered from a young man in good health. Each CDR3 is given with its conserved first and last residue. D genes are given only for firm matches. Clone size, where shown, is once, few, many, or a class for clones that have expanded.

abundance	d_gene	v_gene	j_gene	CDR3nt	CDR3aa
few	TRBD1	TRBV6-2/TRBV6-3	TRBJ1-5	TGTGCCAGCAGTTCCGGACAGGGCATTAGCAATCAGCCCCAGCATTTT	CASSSGQGISNQPQHF
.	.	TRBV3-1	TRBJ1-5	TGTGCCAGCAGCCAAGATTACCAAGATCAGCCCCAGCATTTT	CASSQDYQDQPQHF
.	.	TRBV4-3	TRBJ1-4	TGCGCCAGCAGCCAAGATTCAGGGAGGGGGGAAAAACTGTTTTTT	CASSQDSGRGEKLFF
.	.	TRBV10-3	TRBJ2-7	TGTGCCATCAGTGAGTACGGGAGCTCCTACGAGCAGTACTTC	CAISEYGSSYEQYF
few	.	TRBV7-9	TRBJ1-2	TGTGCCAGCAGCTTAGAGACTGCCCGTTCAGATGGCTACACCTTC	CASSLETARSDGYTF
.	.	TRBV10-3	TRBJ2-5	TGTGCCATCAGTGATTTGCGGGCTAGCGTAGAGACCCAGTACTTC	CAISDLRASVETQYF
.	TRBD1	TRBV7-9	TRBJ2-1	TGTGCCAGCAGCCCGCAACAGGGGGGACCTACGAATGAGCAGTTCTTC	CASSPQQGGPTNEQFF
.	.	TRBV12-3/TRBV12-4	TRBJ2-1	TGTGCCAGCAGTTCGGGGTATGGGGATGAGCAGTTCTTC	CASSSGYGDEQFF
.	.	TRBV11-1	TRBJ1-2	TGTGCCAGCAGCCGGACAGTTCGTAACTATGGCTACACCTTC	CASSRTVRNYGYTF
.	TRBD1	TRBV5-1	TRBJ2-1	TGCGCCAGCAGCTTGGCCATATCGGGACAGGGAGTCTATGAGCAGTTCTTC	CASSLAISGQGVYEQFF
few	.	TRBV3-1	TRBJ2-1	TGTGCCAGCAGCCTTGGACTGCCTGAGGAGCAGTTCTTC	CASSLGLPEEQFF
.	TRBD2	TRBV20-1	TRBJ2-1	TGCAGTGCTAGGGAACCGGGACTAGCGGGAGTAGACAATGAGCAGTTCTTC	CSAREPGLAGVDNEQFF
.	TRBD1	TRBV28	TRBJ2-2	TGTGCCAGCAGTTTATGGCTCACAGGGGAGAACACCGGGGAGCTGTTTTTT	CASSLWLTGENTGELFF
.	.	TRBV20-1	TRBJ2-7	TGCAGTGGCATCGTTAGAGAAGGCGGCGAGCAGTACTTC	CSGIVREGGEQYF
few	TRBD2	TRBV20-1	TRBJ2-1	TGCAGTGCTTCGGCTAGCGGGAAGTATGAGCAGTTCTTC	CSASASGKYEQFF
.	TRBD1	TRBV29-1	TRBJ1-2	TGCAGCGCGGGACAGGTGAACTATGGCTACACCTTC	CSAGQVNYGYTF
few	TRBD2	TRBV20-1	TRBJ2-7	TGCAGTGCACTACTAGCGGGAGGGCCTTCCGACGAGCAGTACTTC	CSALLAGGPSDEQYF
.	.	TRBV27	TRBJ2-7	TGTGCCAGCAGCCCCAACCGGGGACGGACCTCCTACGAGCAGTACTTC	CASSPNRGRTSYEQYF
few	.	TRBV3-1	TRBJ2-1	TGTGCCAGCAGCCAAGAGACTAGCTACAATGAGCAGTTCTTC	CASSQETSYNEQFF
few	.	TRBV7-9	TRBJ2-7	TGTGCCAGCAGCCCCCCGCCACGGCGGGACCACAGGAGCTCCTACGAGCAGTACTTC	CASSPPPRRDHRSSYEQYF
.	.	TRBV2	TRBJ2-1	TGTGCCAGCAGTGAAAGGGGCCTGAGAGGAAATGAGCAGTTCTTC	CASSERGLRGNEQFF
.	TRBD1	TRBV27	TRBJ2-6	TGTGCCAGCAGTTTAGTGTCGGGACAGAGTTATACTGGGGCCAACGTCCTGACTTTC	CASSLVSGQSYTGANVLTF
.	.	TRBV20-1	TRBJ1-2	TGCAGTGCTAGTGGGGGGGAATTTGATGGCTACACCTTC	CSASGGEFDGYTF
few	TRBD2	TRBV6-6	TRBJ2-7	TGTGCCAGCAGTTATGTAGCGGGAGAGGAGTACGAGCAGTACTTC	CASSYVAGEEYEQYF
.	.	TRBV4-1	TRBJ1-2	TGCGCCAGCAGCCTCTACCTAGCGGACAGCTATGGCTACACCTTC	CASSLYLADSYGYTF
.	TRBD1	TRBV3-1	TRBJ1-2	TGTGCCAGCAGCCACACAGGGACAGCTTTTAACTATGGCTACACCTTC	CASSHTGTAFNYGYTF
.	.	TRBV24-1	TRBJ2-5	TGTGCCACCAGTGATTTTGAGGGGGGAATCCAGTACTTC	CATSDFEGGIQYF